This TCR beta chain derives from a study of T cells after posttransplantation cyclophosphamide. Study-wide findings and caveats: TRB clonality was highly associated with recipient CMV seropositivity and reactivation. Donor-recipient repertoire similarity was low at 1-2 months, rising over year one.

V was pared by 5 bases and J by 2 bases, with 5 bases of the junction left unmatched. Germline CDR1 SNHLY, CDR2 FYNNEI. CDR3 length: 15 residues. The repertoire was sequenced with immunoSEQ multiplex PCR; TCRdb's copy has only in-frame clones and lacks some. The repertoire yields about 2,700 clones, none seen only once; the top ten contain about 10%. Busulfan-fludarabine conditioning, marrow transplant, and cyclophosphamide on days +3 and +4 were administered. This clone was seen ten or more times. What it recognizes is unknown. This specimen consisted of PBMCs, obtained after allogeneic stem cell transplant with posttransplant cyclophosphamide. This sequence joins TRBV2 and TRBJ2-1; TRBD2 matches at 8 bases. The receptor was isolated from a male patient aged 55-69 years who received an allogeneic stem cell transplant from a related donor and was CMV-positive. Part of the T cell pool may stem from the graft donor. This chain's CDR3 is CASSYSGVTYNEQFF. The CDR3 nucleotides read TGTGCCAGCAGTTATAGCGGGGTAACCTACAATGAGCAGTTCTTC.